A single T cell receptor (beta chain) is shown here with its context. Antigen specificity is unknown. J was trimmed by 9 bases and V by 4 bases; bases with no gene match: 13. The length of the CDR3 is 15 residues. The germline gives CDR1 MDHEN, CDR2 SYDVKM. These data originate in a study of T cell repertoires in cytomegalovirus infection. Study overall: Indications came from public TCR beta signatures; they pointed to CMV infection and to a matching HLA type. Points from the study as a whole: Cumulative public TCR beta family frequency identified carriers of CMV plus the relevant HLA. Dominating the ex vivo response were HLA-C-restricted CMV-specific TCR beta clonotypes.

TCRdb independently ran MiXCR on the reads; one entry per CDR3 protein. The table shows a few hundred thousand distinct CDR3 sequences, with under 45% occurring only once. This rearrangement joins TRBV28 to TRBJ2-5; 8 bases agree with TRBD2. This clonotype was sampled from a human donor in good health (CMV status not recorded). Some clones in this sample may be carry-over from other donors' samples. The sample here was cultured PBMCs, taken from culture after CMV antigen stimulation. Here the CDR3 DNA reads TGTGCCAGCAGTTCGGGGGGGGGCCGGCCGGTGGCCCAGTACTTC. This encodes CASSSGGGRPVAQYF.